This TCR beta chain is from a study of blood T cell repertoires in COVID-19. About the study: Samples representing acute and convalescent COVID-19 were sourced from the United States, Italy and Spain. In each case, the material was cDNA or gDNA derived from T cells, B-cell-depleted T cells, or PBMCs.

In the authors' methods: It was from reference gene primer amplification that nucleated cell counts were estimated. The method was immunoSEQ multiplex PCR; TCRdb's version includes in-frame clones alone and lacks a portion of them. V, J and clone size are those of that table, while D and trimming were read from the DNA. The sample holds 250,000 to 350,000 clones; 87% are singletons and the top ten take 2% to 2.5%. V was clipped by 1 base and J by 2 bases; unmatched bases: 5. Germline V gene lookup returns CDR1 SGHRS and CDR2 YFSETQ. The CDR3 contains 17 residues. Sequencing was done on a sample of peripheral blood. This receptor was taken from a woman aged 45-60 years who had recovered from COVID-19. The chain combines TRBV5-1 with TRBJ2-2; the match to TRBD1 covers 10 bases. The CDR3 nucleotides read TGCGCCAGCAGCTTGCCGGGACAGGGGCTAAACACCGGGGAGCTGTTTTTT. Translated, it gives CASSLPGQGLNTGELFF.